Described below is a single T cell receptor (beta chain) sequence and its context. The target of this receptor is not known. Per-base quality was not reported, and no clone a single base away is much larger than it. The data derive from a study of cytotoxic CD8 clonotypes in ibrutinib-treated CLL (dated by TCRdb to the early 2020s). Concerning the study at large: In this cohort, around 15 patients were treatment-naive and ten to eleven were relapsed/refractory, while approximately 18 had unmutated IGHV. Of the roughly 86 participants in the trial, about two dozen had longitudinal samples available. Responses were partial in around 25 patients and complete in 2; after median 68 months follow-up, around 15 stayed in remission and roughly twelve progressed. Cryopreserved peripheral blood mononuclear cells were collected at three points: before therapy, at response, and at either sustained remission or disease progression. An average of roughly 270,000 productive templates and 94,082 productive rearrangements was obtained per sample. Every sample from remission and from progressive disease was obtained while the patients were still on ibrutinib. The response samples were drawn at a median of around eleven months into treatment, with a range of about 6 to 40 months.

For TCR beta library preparation, around 2 micrograms of genomic DNA were isolated from cryopreserved PBMCs. High-throughput TCR beta sequencing was performed on longitudinal blood samples from CLL patients receiving ibrutinib monotherapy. The patients took part in an open-label, single-center phase 2 trial of ibrutinib monotherapy. The research as a whole found: An increase in clonality was observed at ibrutinib response, with clonality remaining stable during sustained remission and falling back toward baseline at progression. Baseline clonality was found to be higher than that of age-matched healthy donors and was strongly correlated with circulating CD8+ T-cell counts. Public clonotypes were rare and either shrank or stayed stable during treatment, and the rise in clonality at ibrutinib response reflected expansion of private clonotypes. Lymph node repertoires were not examined, and the timing of sampling was not matched between patients in sustained remission and those whose disease progressed.

A MiSeq instrument was used for deep resolution sequencing, which targeted depths ranging from 1 in 1 million up to 1 in 200,000 T cells, with coverage averaging 10x for each clonotype. The immunoSEQ hsTCRB Kit was used to generate the TCR beta libraries. From the authors' description of their analysis: Data were analyzed with ImmunoSEQ Data Assistant and ImmunoSEQ Analyzer, with V, D and J genes assigned per IMGT definitions. Clonality, with values ranging from 0 to 1, was calculated as one minus the normalized Shannon entropy of productive rearrangement frequencies. Only overrepresented clonotypes making up at least 0.05% of the repertoire of each patient were included in the public clonotype analysis. Thirteen repertoires from age-matched healthy donors, obtained from immuneACCESS, served as clonality controls. This is the immuneACCESS table as TCRdb keeps it, with only in-frame sequences that have V and J called. A part of the clones is gone; compared with another copy, unresolved V genes explain less than half, and the rest is unexplained. The DNA gave D and trimming, while V, J and clone size come from that table. The table for this sample lists roughly 330,000 clones; 67% of them were counted only once. The ten top clones hold roughly 6.7% of the sample.

CDR1 is given as SGHDT and CDR2 as YYEEEE, both from the germline V gene. V is cut back by 4 bases and J by 4 bases, with 9 bases in the junction unmatched. Including the terminal cysteine and phenylalanine, the CDR3 comprises 15 residues. Just CDR3 DNA is preserved here, 45 bases in frame from base 1. The sample in question was PBMCs, obtained after 36 months of ibrutinib treatment. The TCR comes from a human donor with chronic lymphocytic leukemia. The chain joins TRBV5-6 to TRBJ2-3, with 7 central nucleotides matching TRBD2. This receptor carries the CDR3 CASSRGLRSPDTQYF. The DNA sequence is given as TGTGCCAGCAGCCGGGGACTAAGATCTCCAGATACGCAGTATTTT. Outside the CDR3, residues come from the reference TRBV5-6 and TRBJ2-3 proteins, so the full variable domain is: DAGVTQSPTHLIKTRGQQVTLRCSPKSGHDTVSWYQQALGQGPQFIFQYYEEEERQRGNFPDRFSGHQFPNYSSELNVNALLLGDSALYLCASSRGLRSPDTQYFGPGTRLTVL.